Given below is one T cell receptor (beta chain) in context. Its target is unknown. The data derive from a study of T-cell memory formation after mild COVID-19. Study details: Largely donor-specific TCR clusters were found. Findings and limits, study-wide: The study detected some responding clones in pre-infection memory, suggesting cross-reactive memory joined. CD4+ contracting clones were mainly CM and EM; CD8+ ones, EMRA.

TCR alpha and TCR beta cDNA libraries carrying sample barcodes and UMIs were produced by 5'RACE using constant-segment primers. TCRdb independently ran MiXCR on the 5' RACE reads; one entry per CDR3 protein. The table includes about 160,000 distinct CDR3 sequences, around 30% detected once. The CDR3 sequence is 16 residues long. Germline V CDR1 and CDR2: SGHNT, YENEEA. V was cut by 4 bases and J by 0 bases, with 13 bases left in between. This chain connects TRBV11-3 to TRBJ2-1; no definite D call. The source of this sequence is an adult woman who had mild COVID-19 (a few samples of this study predate the infection). Cell type and time point are not known. Sample: PBMCs or a T cell subset sorted from them (not recorded which). CDR3 loop: CASSSPEARSYNEQFF. The CDR3 DNA reads TGTGCCAGCAGCTCACCTGAGGCCCGCTCCTACAATGAGCAGTTCTTC.